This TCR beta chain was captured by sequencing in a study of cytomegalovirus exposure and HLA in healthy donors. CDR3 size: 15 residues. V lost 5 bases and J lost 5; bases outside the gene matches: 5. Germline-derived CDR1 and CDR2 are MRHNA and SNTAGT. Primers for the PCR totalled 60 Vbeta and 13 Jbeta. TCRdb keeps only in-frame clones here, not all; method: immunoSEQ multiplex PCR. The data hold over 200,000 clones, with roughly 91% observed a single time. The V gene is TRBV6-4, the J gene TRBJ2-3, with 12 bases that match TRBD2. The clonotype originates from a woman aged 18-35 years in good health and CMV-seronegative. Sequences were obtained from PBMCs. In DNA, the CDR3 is TGTGCCAGCAGTCGGACTAGCGGGGTTTTAGATACGCAGTATTTT. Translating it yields CASSRTSGVLDTQYF.